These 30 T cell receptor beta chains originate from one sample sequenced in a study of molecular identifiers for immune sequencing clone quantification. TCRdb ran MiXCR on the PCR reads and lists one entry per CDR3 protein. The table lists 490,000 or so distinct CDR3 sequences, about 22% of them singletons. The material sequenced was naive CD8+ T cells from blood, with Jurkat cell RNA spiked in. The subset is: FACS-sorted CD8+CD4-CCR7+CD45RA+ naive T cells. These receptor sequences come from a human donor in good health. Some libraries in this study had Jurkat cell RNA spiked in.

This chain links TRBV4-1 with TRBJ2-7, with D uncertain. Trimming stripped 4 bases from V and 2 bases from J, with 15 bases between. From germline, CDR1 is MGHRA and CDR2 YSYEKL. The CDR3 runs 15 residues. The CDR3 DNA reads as TGCGCCAGCAGCCTTAAAATGAGCGACGCCTACGAGCAGTACTTC. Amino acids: CASSLKMSDAYEQYF.

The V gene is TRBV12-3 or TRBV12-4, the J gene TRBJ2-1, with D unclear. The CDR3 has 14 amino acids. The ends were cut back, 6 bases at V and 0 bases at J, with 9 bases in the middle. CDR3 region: CASRDDSSYNEQFF. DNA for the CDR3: TGTGCCAGCAGAGATGACTCCTCCTACAATGAGCAGTTCTTC.

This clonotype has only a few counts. CDR3 sequence (DNA): TGTGCCAGCAGCCAAGGGGCCAGGCCCTCCTACGAGCAGTACTTC. It specifies CASSQGARPSYEQYF. The chain has TRBV4-2 and TRBJ2-7; no clear D gene. There are 15 residues in the CDR3. Trimming took 1 base from V and 0 from J, leaving 10 bases between them. Germline V CDR1 and CDR2: LGHNA, YNFKEQ.

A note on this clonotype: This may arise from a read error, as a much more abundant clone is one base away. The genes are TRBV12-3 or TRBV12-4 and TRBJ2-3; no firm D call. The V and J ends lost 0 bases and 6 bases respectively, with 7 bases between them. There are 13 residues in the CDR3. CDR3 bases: TGTGCCAGCAGTTTAGCCTCCAGGGATACGCAGTATTTT. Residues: CASSLASRDTQYF.

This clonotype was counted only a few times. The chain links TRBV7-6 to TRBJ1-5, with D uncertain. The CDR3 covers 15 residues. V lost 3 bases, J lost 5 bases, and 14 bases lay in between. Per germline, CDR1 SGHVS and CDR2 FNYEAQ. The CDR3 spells CASSLIRGPDQPQHF. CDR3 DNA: TGTGCCAGCAGCTTGATAAGAGGACCCGATCAGCCCCAGCATTTT.

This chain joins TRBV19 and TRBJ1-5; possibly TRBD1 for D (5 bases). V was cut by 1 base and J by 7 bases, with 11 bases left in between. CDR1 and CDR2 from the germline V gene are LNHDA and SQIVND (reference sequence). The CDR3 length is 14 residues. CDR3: CASSIGPGTQPQHF. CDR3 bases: TGTGCCAGTAGTATAGGTCCAGGGACCCAGCCCCAGCATTTT.

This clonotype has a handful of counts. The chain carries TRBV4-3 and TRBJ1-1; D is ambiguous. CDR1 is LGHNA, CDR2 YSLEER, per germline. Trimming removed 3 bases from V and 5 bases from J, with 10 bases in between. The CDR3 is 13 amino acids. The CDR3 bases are TGCGCCAGCAGCCACGGGGTTGGGACTGAAGCTTTCTTT. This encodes CASSHGVGTEAFF.

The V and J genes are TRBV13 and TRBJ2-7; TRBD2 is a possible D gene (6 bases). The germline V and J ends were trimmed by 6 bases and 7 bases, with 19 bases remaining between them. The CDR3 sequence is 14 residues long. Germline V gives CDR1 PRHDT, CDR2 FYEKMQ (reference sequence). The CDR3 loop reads CASSATGVAVEQYF. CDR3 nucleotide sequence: TGTGCCAGCAGTGCGACGGGGGTCGCCGTAGAGCAGTACTTC.

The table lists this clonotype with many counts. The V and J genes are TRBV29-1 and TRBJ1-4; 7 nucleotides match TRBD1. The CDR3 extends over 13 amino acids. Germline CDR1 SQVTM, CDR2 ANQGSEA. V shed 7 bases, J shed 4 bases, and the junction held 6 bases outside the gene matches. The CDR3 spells CSGTGPYNEKLFF. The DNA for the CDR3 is TGCAGCGGGACAGGTCCTTATAATGAAAAACTGTTTTTT.

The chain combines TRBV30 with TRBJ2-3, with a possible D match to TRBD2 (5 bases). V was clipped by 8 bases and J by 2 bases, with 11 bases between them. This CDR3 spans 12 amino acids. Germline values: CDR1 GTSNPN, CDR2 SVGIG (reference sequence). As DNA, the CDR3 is TGTGCCGCGGAGGCCTCCACAGATACGCAGTATTTT. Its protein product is CAAEASTDTQYF.

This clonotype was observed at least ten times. CDR3 sequence (DNA): TGCGCCAGCACACCCCATAGAGGGGCCCGACAAGAGACCCAGTACTTC. It is translated as CASTPHRGARQETQYF. J is TRBJ2-5 and V is TRBV5-1; D is possibly TRBD1 or TRBD2 (5 bases each). Deletions cut 6 bases from V and 2 bases from J, with 20 bases between. Germline V CDR1 and CDR2: SGHRS, YFSETQ. The CDR3 contains 16 residues.

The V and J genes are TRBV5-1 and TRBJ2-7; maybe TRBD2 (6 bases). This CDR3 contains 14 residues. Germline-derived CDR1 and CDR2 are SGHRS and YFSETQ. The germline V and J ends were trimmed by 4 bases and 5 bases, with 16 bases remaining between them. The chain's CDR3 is CASSPGGVEDEQYF. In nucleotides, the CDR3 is TGCGCCAGCAGCCCAGGAGGGGTTGAGGACGAGCAGTACTTC.

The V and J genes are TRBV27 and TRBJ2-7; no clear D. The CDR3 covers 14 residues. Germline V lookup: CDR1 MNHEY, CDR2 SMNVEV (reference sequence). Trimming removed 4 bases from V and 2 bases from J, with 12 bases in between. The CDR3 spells CASSYQDGTYEQYF. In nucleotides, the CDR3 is TGTGCCAGCAGTTACCAGGACGGAACCTACGAGCAGTACTTC.

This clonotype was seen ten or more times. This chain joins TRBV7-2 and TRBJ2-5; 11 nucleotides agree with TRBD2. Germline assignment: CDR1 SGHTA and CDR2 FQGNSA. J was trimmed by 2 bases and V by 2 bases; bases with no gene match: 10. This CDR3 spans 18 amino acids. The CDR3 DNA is TGTGCCAGCAGCTTAAGGACCCGACTAGCGGGACCACAAGAGACCCAGTACTTC. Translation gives CASSLRTRLAGPQETQYF.

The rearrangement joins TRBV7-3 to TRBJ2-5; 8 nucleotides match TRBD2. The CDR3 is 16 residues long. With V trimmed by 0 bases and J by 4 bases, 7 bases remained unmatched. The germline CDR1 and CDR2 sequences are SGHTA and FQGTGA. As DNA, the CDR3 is TGTGCCAGCAGCTTAACGGAAGCGGGAGTTGGAGAGACCCAGTACTTC. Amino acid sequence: CASSLTEAGVGETQYF. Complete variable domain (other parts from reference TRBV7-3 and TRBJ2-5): GAGVSQTPSNKVTEKGKYVELRCDPISGHTALYWYRQSLGQGPEFLIYFQGTGAADDSGLPNDRFFAVRPEGSVSTLKIQRTERGDSAVYLCASSLTEAGVGETQYFGPGTRLLVL.

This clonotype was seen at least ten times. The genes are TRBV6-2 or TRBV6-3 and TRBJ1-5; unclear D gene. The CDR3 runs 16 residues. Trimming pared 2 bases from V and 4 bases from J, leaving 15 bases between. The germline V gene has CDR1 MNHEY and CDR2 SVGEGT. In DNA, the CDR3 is TGTGCCAGCAGTTACCCGGGCCGGCCGGGAAATCAGCCCCAGCATTTT. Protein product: CASSYPGRPGNQPQHF.

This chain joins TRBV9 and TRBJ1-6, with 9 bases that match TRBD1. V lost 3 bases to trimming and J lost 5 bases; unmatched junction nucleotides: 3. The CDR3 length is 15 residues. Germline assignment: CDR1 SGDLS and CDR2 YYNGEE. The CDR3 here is CASSGGTGHNSPLHF. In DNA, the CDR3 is TGTGCCAGCAGCGGAGGGACAGGGCATAATTCACCCCTCCACTTT.

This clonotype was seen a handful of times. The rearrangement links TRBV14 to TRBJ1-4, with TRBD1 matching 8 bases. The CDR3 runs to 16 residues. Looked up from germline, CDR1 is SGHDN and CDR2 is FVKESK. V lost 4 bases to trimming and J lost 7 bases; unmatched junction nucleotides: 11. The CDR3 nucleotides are TGTGCCAGCAGCCCTCTTACGGACAGGGACTTTGAAAAACTGTTTTTT. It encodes CASSPLTDRDFEKLFF. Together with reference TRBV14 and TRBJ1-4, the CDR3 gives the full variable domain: EAGVTQFPSHSVIEKGQTVTLRCDPISGHDNLYWYRRVMGKEIKFLLHFVKESKQDESGMPNNRFLAERTGGTYSTLKVQPAELEDSGVYFCASSPLTDRDFEKLFFGSGTQLSVL.

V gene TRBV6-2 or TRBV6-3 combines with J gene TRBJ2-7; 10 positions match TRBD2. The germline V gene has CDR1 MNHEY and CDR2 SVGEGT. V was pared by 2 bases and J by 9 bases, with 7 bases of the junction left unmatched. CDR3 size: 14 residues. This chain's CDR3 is CASSYGLAGVRQYF. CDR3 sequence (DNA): TGTGCCAGCAGTTACGGGCTAGCGGGAGTTCGGCAGTACTTC.

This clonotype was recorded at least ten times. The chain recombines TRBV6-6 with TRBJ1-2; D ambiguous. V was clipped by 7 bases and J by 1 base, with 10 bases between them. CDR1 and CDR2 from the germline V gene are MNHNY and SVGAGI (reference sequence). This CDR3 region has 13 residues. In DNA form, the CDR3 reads TGTGCCAGCACCCAAACCGATAACTATGGCTACACCTTC. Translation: CASTQTDNYGYTF.

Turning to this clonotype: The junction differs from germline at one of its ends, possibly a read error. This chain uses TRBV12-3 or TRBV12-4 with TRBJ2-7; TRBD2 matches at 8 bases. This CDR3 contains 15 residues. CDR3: CAGSSGQREPYEQYF. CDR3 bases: TGTGCCGGCAGTTCAGGCCAGCGGGAGCCCTACGAGCAGTACTTC.

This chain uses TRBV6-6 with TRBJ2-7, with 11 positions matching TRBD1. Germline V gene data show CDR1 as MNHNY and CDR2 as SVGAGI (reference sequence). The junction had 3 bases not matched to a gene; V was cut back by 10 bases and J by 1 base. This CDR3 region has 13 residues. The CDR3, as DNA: TGTGCCACCCGGGACAGGGGGTCCTACGAGCAGTACTTC. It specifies CATRDRGSYEQYF.

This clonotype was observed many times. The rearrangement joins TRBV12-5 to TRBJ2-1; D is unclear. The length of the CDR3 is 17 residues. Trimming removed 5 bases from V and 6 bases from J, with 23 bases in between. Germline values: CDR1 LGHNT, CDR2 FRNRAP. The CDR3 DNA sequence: TGTGCTAGTGGTCCCCCCCAGGCCCCTAGGGATACCAATGAGCAGTTCTTC. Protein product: CASGPPQAPRDTNEQFF. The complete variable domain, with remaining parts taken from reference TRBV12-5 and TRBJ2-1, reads DARVTQTPRHKVTEMGQEVTMRCQPILGHNTVFWYRQTMMQGLELLAYFRNRAPLDDSGMPKDRFSAEMPDATLATLKIQPSEPRDSAVYFCASGPPQAPRDTNEQFFGPGTRLTVL.

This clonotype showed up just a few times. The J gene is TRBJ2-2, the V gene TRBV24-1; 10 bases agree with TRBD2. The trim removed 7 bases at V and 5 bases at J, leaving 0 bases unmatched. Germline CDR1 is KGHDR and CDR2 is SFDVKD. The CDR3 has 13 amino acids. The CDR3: CATRTSGTGELFF. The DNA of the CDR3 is TGTGCCACCAGGACTAGCGGGACCGGGGAGCTGTTTTTT.

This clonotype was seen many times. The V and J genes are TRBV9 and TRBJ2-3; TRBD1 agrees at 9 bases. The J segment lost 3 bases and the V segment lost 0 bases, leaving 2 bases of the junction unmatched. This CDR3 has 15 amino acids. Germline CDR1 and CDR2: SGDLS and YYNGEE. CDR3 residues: CASSVDGQGTDTQYF. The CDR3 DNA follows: TGTGCCAGCAGCGTAGACGGACAGGGGACAGATACGCAGTATTTT.

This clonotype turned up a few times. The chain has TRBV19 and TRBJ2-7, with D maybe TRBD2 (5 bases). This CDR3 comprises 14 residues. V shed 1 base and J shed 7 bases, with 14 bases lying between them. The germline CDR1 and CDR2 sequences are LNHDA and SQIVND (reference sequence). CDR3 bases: TGTGCCAGTAGTATAGTCGCCCGGACGGGGGAGCAGTACTTC. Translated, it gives CASSIVARTGEQYF.

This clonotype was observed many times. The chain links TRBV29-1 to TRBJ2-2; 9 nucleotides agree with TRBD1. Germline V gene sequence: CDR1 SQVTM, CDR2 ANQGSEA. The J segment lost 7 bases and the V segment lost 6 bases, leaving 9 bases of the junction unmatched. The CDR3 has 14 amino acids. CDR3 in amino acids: CSVEGTGRDGELFF. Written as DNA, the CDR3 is TGCAGCGTAGAGGGGACAGGGCGAGACGGGGAGCTGTTTTTT.

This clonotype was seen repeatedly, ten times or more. The CDR3 is CASRGRGRVIYEQYF. CDR3 sequence (DNA): TGTGCCAGCCGCGGTAGGGGGCGCGTTATCTACGAGCAGTACTTC. The chain links TRBV2 to TRBJ2-7; 7 bases are a match to TRBD1. Per the germline V gene, CDR1 is SNHLY and CDR2 is FYNNEI. V dropped 8 bases and J dropped 3; count of bases not matched to a gene: 13. CDR3 length: 15 amino acids.

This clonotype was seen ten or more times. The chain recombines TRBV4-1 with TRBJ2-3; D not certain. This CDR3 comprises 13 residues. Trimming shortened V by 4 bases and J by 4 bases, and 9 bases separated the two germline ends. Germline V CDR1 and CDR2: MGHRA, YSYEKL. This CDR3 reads CASSLWVADTQYF. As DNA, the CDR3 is TGCGCCAGCAGCCTTTGGGTCGCAGATACGCAGTATTTT.

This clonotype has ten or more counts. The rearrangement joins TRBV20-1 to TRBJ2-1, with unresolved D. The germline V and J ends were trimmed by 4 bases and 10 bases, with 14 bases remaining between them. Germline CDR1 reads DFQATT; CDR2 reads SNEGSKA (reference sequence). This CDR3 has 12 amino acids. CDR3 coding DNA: TGCAGTGCTACCCGCCCTATGGGAGAGCAGTTCTTC. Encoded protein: CSATRPMGEQFF.